Below are 17 T cell receptor beta chains sequenced from a single sample in a study of blood T cells in healthy people across ages. Primed by a sample-barcoded 5' primer and a J-beta primer mix, a second PCR proceeded for about 6 to 11 cycles. MiXCR, run by TCRdb on the 5' RACE reads, gives a single entry per CDR3 protein. The table shows about 570,000 distinct CDR3 sequences, with 25% to 30% occurring only once. The material sequenced was blood. The receptor source for this set is an older woman in good health.

There are many counts of this clonotype. The chain joins TRBV7-9 to TRBJ1-4; D is unclear. The germline CDR1 and CDR2 sequences are SEHNR and FQNEAQ (reference sequence). The V gene lost 6 bases and the J gene lost 3 bases, with 20 bases spanning the gap. The length of the CDR3 is 17 residues. Here the CDR3 reads CASSTTRVSPSNEKLFF. The CDR3 region has the DNA TGTGCCAGCAGTACAACTAGGGTGTCCCCCTCTAATGAAAAACTGTTTTTT.

This clonotype came up a few times. The rearrangement uses TRBV6-2 or TRBV6-3 and TRBJ2-5; 10 nucleotides align to TRBD2. The J call could be wrong; TRBJ2-7 is a better fit for the DNA end. This CDR3 contains 15 residues. Germline loops: CDR1 MNHEY, CDR2 SVGEGT. CDR3 amino acids: CASSFPSGGGYEQYF. CDR3 coding DNA: TGTGCCAGCAGTTTCCCTAGCGGGGGCGGCTACGAGCAGTACTTC.

In this sample, this clonotype turned up a few times. The CDR3 nucleotides read TGCAGTGCTAAAGCCGCCGGGACAGGGGTCATCTACGAGCAGTACTTC. Translated, it gives CSAKAAGTGVIYEQYF. The chain employs TRBV20-1 and TRBJ2-7; TRBD1 matches 10 bases. V trimming: 4 bases; J trimming: 3 bases; junction bases outside the gene matches: 12. From germline, CDR1 is DFQATT and CDR2 SNEGSKA (reference sequence). The CDR3 spans 16 residues.

This clonotype was detected only a few times. The chain has TRBV20-1 and TRBJ1-1; TRBD1 aligns across 7 bases. This CDR3 is built from 12 residues. Per germline, CDR1 DFQATT and CDR2 SNEGSKA (reference sequence). Losses at the gene ends were 2 bases for V and 6 bases for J; bases not matched to a gene: 3. The CDR3 DNA reads as TGCAGTGCTAGACAGGGGGGGCCTGAAGCTTTCTTT. It yields the protein CSARQGGPEAFF.

The chain carries TRBV20-1 and TRBJ2-3, with D possibly being TRBD2 (5 bases). The CDR3 contains 14 residues. Trimming left V 2 bases short and J 7 bases short, with 16 bases between. The V gene's germline CDR1 is DFQATT and CDR2 SNEGSKA (reference sequence). The CDR3 here is CSARLHLSGNTQYF. DNA of the CDR3: TGCAGTGCTAGACTTCACCTCTCGGGGAATACGCAGTATTTT.

The V call is TRBV3-1, the J call TRBJ1-2; weak D call: TRBD1 (5 bases). Trimming took 8 bases from V and 3 from J, leaving 10 bases between them. The length of the CDR3 is 12 residues. The germline CDR1 and CDR2 sequences are LGHDT and YNNKEL (reference sequence). DNA of the CDR3: TGTGCCAGCGCAGGGTCCGACTATGGCTACACCTTC. Translating it yields CASAGSDYGYTF.

As for this clonotype: At one boundary the junction diverges from the germline segment, which might be a read error. The chain carries TRBV9 and TRBJ2-1, with 10 bases fitting TRBD1. The CDR3 has 15 residues. Germline V gene lookup returns CDR1 SGDLS and CDR2 YYNGEE. The chain's CDR3 is CASGVDRGQYNEQFF. CDR3 bases: TGTGCCAGCGGCGTAGACAGGGGGCAGTACAATGAGCAGTTCTTC.

The chain uses TRBV5-1 and TRBJ2-5; TRBD1 matches at 7 bases. Germline CDR1 is SGHRS and CDR2 is YFSETQ. This CDR3 contains 16 residues. The V and J ends lost 3 bases and 3 bases, in that order; junction bases with no gene match: 11. CDR3 coding DNA: TGCGCCAGCAGCTGGAACCCCGGGACAGCTAAAGAGACCCAGTACTTC. Protein sequence: CASSWNPGTAKETQYF.

The chain is built from TRBV12-3 or TRBV12-4 and TRBJ1-2, with TRBD1 as a possible D gene (5 bases). Trimming removed 8 bases from V and 2 bases from J, with 12 bases in between. The CDR3 length is 13 residues. DNA for the CDR3: TGTGCCAGCCAGGGTTCGACAAACTATGGCTACACCTTC. Its translation: CASQGSTNYGYTF.

The genes are TRBV29-1 and TRBJ2-3; D is possibly TRBD2 (5 bases). Trimming shortened V by 7 bases and J by 2 bases, and 13 bases separated the two germline ends. CDR1 SQVTM and CDR2 ANQGSEA come from the germline V gene. The CDR3 has 13 amino acids. CDR3 sequence reads: CSAEDSPTDTQYF. Written as DNA, the CDR3 is TGCAGCGCCGAGGACTCCCCCACAGATACGCAGTATTTT.

This chain uses TRBV5-8 with TRBJ2-7; TRBD1 might be the D (6 bases). Germline V gene sequence: CDR1 SGHTS, CDR2 YDEGEE. V was cut by 5 bases and J by 3 bases, with 21 bases left in between. The CDR3 sequence is 16 residues long. CDR3 protein: CASRLGAQGKIYEQYF. In DNA, the CDR3 is TGTGCCAGCAGGCTGGGGGCTCAGGGGAAGATCTACGAGCAGTACTTC.

This clonotype was observed a handful of times. This sequence joins TRBV10-3 and TRBJ2-5; 7 nucleotides line up with TRBD2. Trimming took 8 bases from V and 6 from J; bases not matched to a gene: 6. The CDR3 covers 12 residues. The germline V gene has CDR1 ENHRY and CDR2 SYGVKD. CDR3 nucleotide sequence: TGTGCCATCGGACTAGAGCGGAAGACCCAGTACTTC. Residues: CAIGLERKTQYF.

This chain uses TRBV29-1 with TRBJ1-1; D remains ambiguous. This CDR3 spans 12 amino acids. Between the trimmed V and J ends, which lost 4 bases and 7 bases, there was a span of 13 bases. Germline CDR1 reads SQVTM; CDR2 reads ANQGSEA. Here the CDR3 reads CSVGIPIGEAFF. The CDR3 bases are TGCAGCGTTGGGATTCCCATTGGTGAAGCTTTCTTT.

This chain uses TRBV2 with TRBJ2-1; D is perhaps TRBD1 (6 bases). Trimming cost V 5 bases and J 9 bases, with 11 bases left between them. The CDR3 is made up of 12 amino acids. Germline CDR1 and CDR2: SNHLY and FYNNEI. CDR3 protein: CASSPQGIEQFF. The CDR3 coding sequence is TGTGCCAGCAGTCCCCAGGGGATTGAGCAGTTCTTC.

The genes are TRBV7-9 and TRBJ2-5; D assignment may be TRBD1 or TRBD2 (6 bases each). Between the trimmed V and J ends, which lost 5 bases and 6 bases, there was a span of 10 bases. The CDR3 spans 12 residues. Per germline, CDR1 SEHNR and CDR2 FQNEAQ (reference sequence). The CDR3 loop reads CASSVGGQTQYF. The CDR3 DNA reads as TGTGCCAGCAGCGTAGGGGGGCAGACCCAGTACTTC.

This clonotype was seen a handful of times. This chain joins TRBV12-3 or TRBV12-4 and TRBJ2-7; 14 bases map to TRBD2. Losses at the gene ends were 7 bases for V and 3 bases for J; bases not matched to a gene: 2. The CDR3 is made up of 14 amino acids. As DNA, the CDR3 is TGTGCCAGCACCGGGACTAGCGGGGGCTACGAGCAGTACTTC. It is translated as CASTGTSGGYEQYF.

This clonotype was detected only a few times. The chain recombines TRBV24-1 with TRBJ2-7; D might be TRBD1 (6 bases). This CDR3 spans 17 amino acids. Germline V lookup: CDR1 KGHDR, CDR2 SFDVKD. V lost 2 bases and J lost 1, with 17 bases in between. The CDR3 sequence is CATSDSDLDRPSYEQYF. The CDR3 nucleotides are TGTGCCACCAGTGATTCCGATTTAGACAGGCCATCCTACGAGCAGTACTTC.